The following is a TCR beta chain sequence with its context. CD8+ and CD4+ T cells from blood underwent TCR beta sequencing. Through negative isolation, CD4+ and CD8+ T cells were obtained, while TEMRA cells were enriched using FACS. The CDR3 has 13 residues. From germline, CDR1 is SGHDN and CDR2 FVKESK. Trimming shortened V by 4 bases and J by 12 bases, and 18 bases separated the two germline ends. This sample is part of a study of CD8 T cells in Susac syndrome. A quantity of roughly 0.5 to 1 ug RNA underwent reverse transcription using random hexamers. The authors amplified TCR beta CDR3 across 54 Vbeta and 13 Jbeta using immunoSEQ multiplex PCR. TCRdb ran MiXCR on the immunoSEQ multiplex PCR reads and lists one entry per CDR3 protein. In the table there are some 180,000 distinct CDR3 sequences, about 95% of which are singletons.

Specimen: CD4+ T cells from PBMCs. The TCR sequence derives from a human donor in good health. This chain uses TRBV14 with TRBJ1-2; D possibly corresponds to TRBD1 (5 bases). CDR3 sequence (DNA): TGTGCCAGCAGCCCACACCGAGAGGGGAACAACACCTTC. Its translation is CASSPHREGNNTF. Together with reference TRBV14 and TRBJ1-2, the CDR3 gives the full variable domain: EAGVTQFPSHSVIEKGQTVTLRCDPISGHDNLYWYRRVMGKEIKFLLHFVKESKQDESGMPNNRFLAERTGGTYSTLKVQPAELEDSGVYFCASSPHREGNNTFGSGTRLTVV.